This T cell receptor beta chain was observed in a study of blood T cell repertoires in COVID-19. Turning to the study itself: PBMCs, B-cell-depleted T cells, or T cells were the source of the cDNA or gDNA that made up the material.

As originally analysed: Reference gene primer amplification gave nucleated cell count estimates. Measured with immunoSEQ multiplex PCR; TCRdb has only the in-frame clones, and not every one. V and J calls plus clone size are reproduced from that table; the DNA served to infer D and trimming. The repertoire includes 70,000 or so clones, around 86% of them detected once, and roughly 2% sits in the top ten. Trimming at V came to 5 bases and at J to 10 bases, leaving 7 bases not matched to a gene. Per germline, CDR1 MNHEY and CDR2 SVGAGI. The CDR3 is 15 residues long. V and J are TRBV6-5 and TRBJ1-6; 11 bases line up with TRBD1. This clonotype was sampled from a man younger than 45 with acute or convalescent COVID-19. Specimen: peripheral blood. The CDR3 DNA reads TGTGCCAGCAGTACAGGACAGGGGGCTCGGTCACCCCTCCACTTT. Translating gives CASSTGQGARSPLHF.